The source of this T cell receptor beta chain is a study of cytomegalovirus exposure and HLA in healthy donors. The PCR ran on 60 Vbeta and 13 Jbeta primers. Some clones are missing from TCRdb's copy, which holds only in-frame ones; the method was immunoSEQ multiplex PCR. The table lists about 190,000 clones, more than 65% of them singletons, with approximately 3.8% in the top ten. V lost 2 bases and J lost 2, with 7 bases in between. CDR1 is SGHTA and CDR2 is FQGNSA in the germline V gene. The CDR3 is 15 residues long. Study observations and caveats: A few V segments could not be told apart, such as TRBV6-2 and TRBV6-3, and were left out.

This clone has only one observation. The antigen remains unidentified. V usage is TRBV7-2 and J usage is TRBJ2-6; a possible D gene is TRBD1 (5 bases). The sample consisted of PBMCs. This receptor was identified in a man aged 50-59 years in good health and CMV-seronegative. The chain's CDR3 is CASSLIGAGANVLTF. The CDR3 DNA reads as TGTGCCAGCAGCTTAATAGGGGCTGGGGCCAACGTCCTGACTTTC.